Only one count was recorded for the clone carrying this TCR beta chain. This sample stems from a study of shared clonotypes between healthy human individuals. Naive CD8 isolation took CD45RO-negative cells positively selected for CCR7 and excluded terminally differentiated effector memory CD45RA+ cells. CDR1 is SGHDT, CDR2 YYEEEE, per germline. CDR3 size: 16 residues. V was clipped by 4 bases and J by 2 bases; unmatched bases: 11. On sorted subsets, replicate PCRs used approximately 200 ng DNA, or about 33,000 T cell genomes. The repertoire was sequenced with immunoSEQ multiplex PCR; TCRdb's copy has only in-frame clones and lacks some. The sample has 550,000 to 750,000 clones, 95% to 96% seen once.

The origin of this receptor is a woman between 25 and 40 years old in good health. Sequenced material: naive CD8+ T cells sorted from blood. V usage is TRBV5-6 and J usage is TRBJ2-7; 8 nucleotides match TRBD2. The CDR3 region is CASSGGRVAGTYEQYF. CDR3 nucleotide sequence: TGTGCCAGCAGCGGGGGAAGGGTAGCGGGAACCTACGAGCAGTACTTC.